These 7 T cell receptor beta chains were all obtained from the same sample, sequenced in a study of radiation and T cells in renal cell carcinoma. The table came from immunoSEQ multiplex PCR; TCRdb's copy has only in-frame clones and leaves some out. The sample lists about 9,200 clones, roughly three fifths occurring once. The treatment here: 15 Gy SBRT to primary tumor, nephrectomy 4 weeks later. This material consisted of tumor tissue, taken from a patient whose treatment included radiotherapy and nephrectomy. These receptors came from a man aged 55-75 years with renal cell carcinoma.

This clone is judged large. V and J are TRBV4-1 and TRBJ1-2; TRBD1 is a possible D gene (5 bases). V lost 3 bases to trimming and J lost 4 bases, with 12 bases between them. The germline gives CDR1 MGHRA, CDR2 YSYEKL. CDR3 length: 14 residues. The CDR3 sequence is CASSQGGSRYGYTF. The CDR3 coding sequence is TGCGCCAGCAGCCAGGGGGGAAGTCGCTATGGCTACACCTTC.

The J gene is TRBJ2-7, the V gene TRBV20-1, with unresolved D. The CDR3 spans 11 residues. Germline CDR1 and CDR2: DFQATT and SNEGSKA (reference sequence). V was trimmed by 2 bases and J by 5 bases, leaving 7 bases between them. The CDR3 coding sequence is TGCAGTGCTAGACATGGACACGAGCAGTACTTC. Amino acid sequence: CSARHGHEQYF.

The rearrangement links TRBV7-2 to TRBJ1-1; 9 bases agree with TRBD1. This CDR3 spans 16 amino acids. CDR1 and CDR2 (germline): SGHTA, FQGNSA. With V trimmed by 3 bases and J by 4 bases, 9 bases remained unmatched. The CDR3 protein is CASSLEGTGSATEAFF. CDR3 nucleotide sequence: TGTGCCAGCAGCTTGGAAGGGACAGGGTCGGCCACTGAAGCTTTCTTT.

This chain joins TRBV7-6 and TRBJ2-2; no firm D call. The CDR3 spans 15 residues. CDR1 and CDR2 (germline): SGHVS, FNYEAQ. CDR3 loop: CALIEAETNTGELFF. The CDR3 bases are TGTGCTCTTATTGAGGCGGAGACGAACACCGGGGAGCTGTTTTTT.

The chain links TRBV5-1 to TRBJ2-7; D remains ambiguous. CDR1 is SGHRS, CDR2 YFSETQ, per germline. The V end lost 7 bases, the J end lost 2 bases, and 16 bases lay between the germline ends. The CDR3 runs to 14 residues. The CDR3 sequence is CASSVQVSTYEQYF. CDR3 DNA sequence: TGCGCCAGCTCTGTGCAGGTCTCCACCTACGAGCAGTACTTC.

This clone was seen a few times. This sample also contains other DNA sequences that code for the same CDR3. This chain connects TRBV18 to TRBJ2-7; TRBD1 aligns across 10 bases. CDR1 is KGHSH, CDR2 LQKENI, per germline. The CDR3 consists of 13 residues. V was clipped by 6 bases and J by 6 bases; unmatched bases: 5. CDR3 nucleotide sequence: TGTGCCAGCTCCCCCCGGGACAGGGGCGAGCAGTACTTC. Its translation: CASSPRDRGEQYF.

The V call is TRBV6-5, the J call TRBJ2-6, with 7 bases matching TRBD1. V lost 6 bases, J lost 4 bases, and 3 bases stayed unmatched. CDR1 is MNHEY and CDR2 is SVGAGI in the germline V gene. The CDR3 spans 14 residues. The CDR3 nucleotides read TGTGCCAGCAGCCGACAGGGAGGGGCCAACGTCCTGACTTTC. Protein product: CASSRQGGANVLTF.